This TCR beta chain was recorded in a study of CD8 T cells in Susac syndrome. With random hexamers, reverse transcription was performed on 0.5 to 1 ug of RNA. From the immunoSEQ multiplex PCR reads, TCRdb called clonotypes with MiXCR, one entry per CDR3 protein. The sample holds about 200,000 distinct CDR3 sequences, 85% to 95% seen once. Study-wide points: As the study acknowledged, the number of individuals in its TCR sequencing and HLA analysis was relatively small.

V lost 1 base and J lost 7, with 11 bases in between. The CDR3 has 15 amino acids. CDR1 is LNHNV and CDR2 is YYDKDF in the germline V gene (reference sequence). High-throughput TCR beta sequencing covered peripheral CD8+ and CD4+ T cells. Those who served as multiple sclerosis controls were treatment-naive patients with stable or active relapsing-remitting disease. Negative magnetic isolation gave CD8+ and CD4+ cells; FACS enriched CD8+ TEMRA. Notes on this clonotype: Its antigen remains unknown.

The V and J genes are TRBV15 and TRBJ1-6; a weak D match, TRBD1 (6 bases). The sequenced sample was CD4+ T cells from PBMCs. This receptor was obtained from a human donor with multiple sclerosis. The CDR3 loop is CATSRGGGQNSPLHF. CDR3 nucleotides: TGTGCCACCAGCAGAGGGGGCGGACAGAATTCACCCCTCCACTTT.